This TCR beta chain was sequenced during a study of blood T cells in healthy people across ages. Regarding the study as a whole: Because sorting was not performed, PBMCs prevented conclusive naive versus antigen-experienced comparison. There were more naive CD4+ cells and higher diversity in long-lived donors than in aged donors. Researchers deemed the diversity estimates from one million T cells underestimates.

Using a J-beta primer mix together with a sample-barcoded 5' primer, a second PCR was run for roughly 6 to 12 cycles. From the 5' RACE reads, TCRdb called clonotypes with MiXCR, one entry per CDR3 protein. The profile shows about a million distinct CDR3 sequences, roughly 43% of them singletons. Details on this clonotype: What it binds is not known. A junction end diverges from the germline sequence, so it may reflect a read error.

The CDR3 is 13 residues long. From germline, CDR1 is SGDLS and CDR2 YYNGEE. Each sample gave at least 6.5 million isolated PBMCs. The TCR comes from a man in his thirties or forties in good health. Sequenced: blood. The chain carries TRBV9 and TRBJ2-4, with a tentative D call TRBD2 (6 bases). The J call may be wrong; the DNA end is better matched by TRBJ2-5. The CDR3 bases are TGTGCCGGCAGCGGTTCTAGCGAGGAGACCCAGTACTTC. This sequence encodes CAGSGSSEETQYF.